The rows below give T cell receptor beta chains drawn from one sample of a study of tumor-infiltrating lymphocytes in oesophageal squamous cell carcinoma. A single record per CDR3 protein comes from TCRdb applying MiXCR to the PCR reads. The table has 8,500 to 14,000 distinct CDR3 sequences, about 60% seen once. Source material: esophageal tumor tissue. The receptors originated from a male donor with esophageal squamous cell carcinoma. The CDR3 runs from the conserved cysteine through the conserved F or W. The D gene is left open where the match is weak. Some rows mark clone size as missing; the rest say once, few, many or name a class of expanded clone.

clone_size j_call v_call d_call cdr3_nt cdr3_aa
NA TRBJ2-5 TRBV5-1 TRBD2 TGCGCCAGCAGCTGGGGGGGACTCGGCGAGACCCAGTACTTC CASSWGGLGETQYF
many TRBJ2-1 TRBV27 NA TGTGCCAGCACCCCAGGGTGGGCAGGGGAAGGGTCCTACAATGAGCAGTTCTTC CASTPGWAGEGSYNEQFF
many TRBJ1-1 TRBV5-4 NA TGTGCCAGCAGCTCCCCTAATGAAGCTTTCTTT CASSSPNEAFF
NA TRBJ2-3 TRBV12-3/TRBV12-4 NA TGTGCCAGCACCTCCACAGATACGCAGTATTTT CASTSTDTQYF
few TRBJ2-5 TRBV6-2/TRBV6-3 TRBD2 TGTGCCAGCAGTTACTCTTCCGAGGCTAGCGGGCCGCAAGAGACCCAGTACTTC CASSYSSEASGPQETQYF
NA TRBJ2-3 TRBV11-2 NA TGTGCCAGCAGATATTCAGATACGCAGTATTTT CASRYSDTQYF
few TRBJ2-7 TRBV6-2/TRBV6-3 NA TGTGCCAGCAGCAAGGGGGTCTCCTACGAGCAGTACTTC CASSKGVSYEQYF
NA TRBJ2-5 TRBV7-6 TRBD2 TGTGCCAGCAGTCCTCCGGGGGGAACCTACAATGAGCAGTACTTC CASSPPGGTYNEQYF
medium-sized TRBJ2-3 TRBV19 TRBD2 TGTGCCACTTTACTAGCGGGAACAGATACGCAGTATTTT CATLLAGTDTQYF
few TRBJ2-3 TRBV7-2 TRBD2 TGTGCCAGCAGCTGGACCGGGACTAGCGGGAGAGGTGGGACAGATACGCAGTATTTT CASSWTGTSGRGGTDTQYF
NA TRBJ2-7 TRBV7-6 NA TGTGCCACTCAGGTTTCCGGCGAGCAGTACTTC CATQVSGEQYF
NA TRBJ2-7 TRBV11-3 NA TGTGCCAGCAGGTCTAGATTTTCTCCCTACGAGCAGTACTTC CASRSRFSPYEQYF
NA TRBJ2-7 TRBV20-1 NA TGCAGTAGCCCACTCTTGTACGAGCAGTACTTC CSSPLLYEQYF
NA TRBJ1-5 TRBV6-7 NA TGTGCCAGCAGTTACGCCCCGGACACTTCGCAGCCCCAGCATTTT CASSYAPDTSQPQHF
NA TRBJ2-5 TRBV7-3 NA TGTGCCAGCAGCAGGGAGTACCAAGAGACCCAGTACTTC CASSREYQETQYF
NA TRBJ2-1 TRBV6-1 TRBD1 TGTGCCAGCAGTGGGGGGACAGGGAGATCCTACAATGAGCAGTTCTTC CASSGGTGRSYNEQFF
NA TRBJ2-6 TRBV7-2 NA TGTGCCAGCAGCTTAGCGGTCGGCTTCGGGGCCAACGTCCTGACTTTC CASSLAVGFGANVLTF
NA TRBJ1-2 TRBV28 NA TGTGCCAGCAGTTTAGGATGGCACGGAGGTCGGGGCTACACCTTC CASSLGWHGGRGYTF
once TRBJ2-2 TRBV10-3 TRBD2 TGTGCCATCAGCCTAGGACTAGCGGGAGTTAAGGGGGAGCTGTTTTTT CAISLGLAGVKGELFF
NA TRBJ2-1 TRBV7-3 TRBD2 TGTGCCAGCAGCTTCTCAGCTAGCGGGGGGCAGTTCTTC CASSFSASGGQFF
NA TRBJ2-1 TRBV7-2 NA TGTGCCAGCAGCTTAGTGCAGGACAGTTACAATGAGCAGTTCTTC CASSLVQDSYNEQFF
NA TRBJ2-3 TRBV7-8 NA TGTGCCAGCAGCCCGTCTGGGGATACGCAGTATTTT CASSPSGDTQYF
many TRBJ2-5 TRBV19 NA TGTGCCAGTAGTACTAGCAGATTCCAAGAGACCCAGTACTTC CASSTSRFQETQYF
NA TRBJ2-7 TRBV10-3 TRBD2 TGTGCCATCAGTGAGTCACCTAGCGGTCTACACGAGCAGTACTTC CAISESPSGLHEQYF
few TRBJ2-1 TRBV7-6 NA TGTGCCAGCAGCTTAGGGCTAGCCCGCTACAATGAGCAGTTCTTC CASSLGLARYNEQFF
once TRBJ2-1 TRBV7-2 NA TGTGCCAGCAGCCCAGGGCGGGTTGGGACGCTACGTCTGGAGCAGTTCTTC CASSPGRVGTLRLEQFF